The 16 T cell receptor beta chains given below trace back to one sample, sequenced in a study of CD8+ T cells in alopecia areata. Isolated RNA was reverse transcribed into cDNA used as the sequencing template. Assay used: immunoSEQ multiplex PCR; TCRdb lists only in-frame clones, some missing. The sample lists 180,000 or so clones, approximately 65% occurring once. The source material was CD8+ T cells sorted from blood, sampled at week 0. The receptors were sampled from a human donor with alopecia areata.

The CDR3 nucleotides are TGCAGCGTTGAATTTAGAGGGGGAATAGAGACCCAGTACTTC. Amino acid sequence: CSVEFRGGIETQYF. This sequence joins TRBV29-1 and TRBJ2-5; D is possibly TRBD1 (6 bases). Germline V gene data show CDR1 as SQVTM and CDR2 as ANQGSEA. Trimming left V 2 bases short and J 4 bases short, with 14 bases between. This CDR3 is 14 amino acids long.

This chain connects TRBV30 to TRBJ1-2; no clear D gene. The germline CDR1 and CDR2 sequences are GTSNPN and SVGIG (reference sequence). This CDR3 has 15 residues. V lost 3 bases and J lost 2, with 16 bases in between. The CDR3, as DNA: TGTGCCTGGAGACCGGGAGCCCGGGTAAACTATGGCTACACCTTC. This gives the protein CAWRPGARVNYGYTF.

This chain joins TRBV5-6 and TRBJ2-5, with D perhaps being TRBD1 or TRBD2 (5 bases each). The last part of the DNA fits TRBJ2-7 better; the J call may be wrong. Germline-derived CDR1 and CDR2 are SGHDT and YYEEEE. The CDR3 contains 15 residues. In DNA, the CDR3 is TGTGCCAGCAGTTACTCCTCCGGGGACCCCTACGAGCAGTACTTC. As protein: CASSYSSGDPYEQYF.

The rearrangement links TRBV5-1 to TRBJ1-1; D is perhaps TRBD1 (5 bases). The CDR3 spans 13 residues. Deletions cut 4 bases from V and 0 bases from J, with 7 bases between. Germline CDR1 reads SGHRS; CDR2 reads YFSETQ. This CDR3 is CASSRQLNTEAFF. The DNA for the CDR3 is TGCGCCAGCAGCAGACAGCTGAACACTGAAGCTTTCTTT.

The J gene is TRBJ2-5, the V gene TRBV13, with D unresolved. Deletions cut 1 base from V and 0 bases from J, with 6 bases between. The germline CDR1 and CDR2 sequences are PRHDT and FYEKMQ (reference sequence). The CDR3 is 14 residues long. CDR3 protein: CASSLEADQETQYF. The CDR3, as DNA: TGTGCCAGCAGCTTAGAGGCAGACCAAGAGACCCAGTACTTC.

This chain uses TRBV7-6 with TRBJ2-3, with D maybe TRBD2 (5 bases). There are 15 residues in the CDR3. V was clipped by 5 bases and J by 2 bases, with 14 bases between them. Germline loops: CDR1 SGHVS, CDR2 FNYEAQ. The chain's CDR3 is CASSGSGSTTDTQYF. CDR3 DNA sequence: TGTGCCAGCAGCGGTAGTGGGAGTACCACAGATACGCAGTATTTT.

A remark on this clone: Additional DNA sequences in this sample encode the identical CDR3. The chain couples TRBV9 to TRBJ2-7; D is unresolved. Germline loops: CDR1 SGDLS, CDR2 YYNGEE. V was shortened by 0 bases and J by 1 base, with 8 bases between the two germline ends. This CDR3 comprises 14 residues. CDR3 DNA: TGTGCCAGCAGCGTAGGAGGTAGTTCCTACGAGCAGTACTTC. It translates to CASSVGGSSYEQYF.

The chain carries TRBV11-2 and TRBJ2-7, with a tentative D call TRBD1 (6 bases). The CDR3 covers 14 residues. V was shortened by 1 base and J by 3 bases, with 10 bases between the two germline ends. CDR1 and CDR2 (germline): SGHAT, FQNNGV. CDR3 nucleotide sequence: TGTGCCAGCAGCTTAGTGGACAGATACTACGAGCAGTACTTC. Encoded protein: CASSLVDRYYEQYF. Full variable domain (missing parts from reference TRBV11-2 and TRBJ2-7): EAGVAQSPRYKIIEKRQSVAFWCNPISGHATLYWYQQILGQGPKLLIQFQNNGVVDDSQLPKDRFSAERLKGVDSTLKIQPAKLEDSAVYLCASSLVDRYYEQYFGPGTRLTVT.

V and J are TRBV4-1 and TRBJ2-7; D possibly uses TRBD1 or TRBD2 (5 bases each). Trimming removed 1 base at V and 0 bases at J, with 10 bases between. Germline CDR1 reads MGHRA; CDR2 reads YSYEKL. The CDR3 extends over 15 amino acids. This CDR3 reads CASSQVPGTSYEQYF. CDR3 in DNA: TGCGCCAGCAGCCAAGTTCCGGGGACCTCCTACGAGCAGTACTTC.

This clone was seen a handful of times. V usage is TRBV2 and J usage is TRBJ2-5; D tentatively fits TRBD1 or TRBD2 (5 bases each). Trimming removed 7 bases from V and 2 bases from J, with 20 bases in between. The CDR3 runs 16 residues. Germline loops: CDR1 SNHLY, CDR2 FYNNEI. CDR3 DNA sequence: TGTGCCAGCACCCCGGGACGGTTAGGATCGCAAGAGACCCAGTACTTC. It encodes CASTPGRLGSQETQYF.

The CDR3: CASSYSGQGTNTEAFF. In DNA form, the CDR3 reads TGTGCCAGCAGTTACTCTGGACAGGGGACGAACACTGAAGCTTTCTTT. The gene calls are TRBV6-5 and TRBJ1-1; 9 bases are a match to TRBD1. With V trimmed by 0 bases and J by 1 base, 3 bases remained unmatched. Germline-derived CDR1 and CDR2 are MNHEY and SVGAGI. The CDR3 contains 16 residues.

CDR3 in amino acids: CASSSGGGFTGELFF. The DNA for the CDR3 is TGTGCCAGCAGCTCCGGGGGGGGATTCACCGGGGAGCTGTTTTTT. The rearrangement uses TRBV6-5 and TRBJ2-2; 8 nucleotides align to TRBD2. The J segment lost 4 bases and the V segment lost 6 bases, leaving 7 bases of the junction unmatched. This CDR3 has 15 amino acids. Germline loops: CDR1 MNHEY, CDR2 SVGAGI.

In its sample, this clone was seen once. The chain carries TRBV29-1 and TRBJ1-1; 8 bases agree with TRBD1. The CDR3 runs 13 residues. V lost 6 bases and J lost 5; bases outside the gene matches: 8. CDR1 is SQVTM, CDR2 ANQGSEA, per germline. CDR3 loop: CSVATGVRTEAFF. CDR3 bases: TGCAGCGTGGCGACAGGGGTACGAACTGAAGCTTTCTTT.

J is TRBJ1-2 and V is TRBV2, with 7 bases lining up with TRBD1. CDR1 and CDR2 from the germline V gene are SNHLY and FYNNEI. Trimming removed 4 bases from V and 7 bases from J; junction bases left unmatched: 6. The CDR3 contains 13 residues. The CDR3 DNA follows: TGTGCCAGCAGTGGGGGACAGTTAGGTGGCTACACCTTC. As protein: CASSGGQLGGYTF.

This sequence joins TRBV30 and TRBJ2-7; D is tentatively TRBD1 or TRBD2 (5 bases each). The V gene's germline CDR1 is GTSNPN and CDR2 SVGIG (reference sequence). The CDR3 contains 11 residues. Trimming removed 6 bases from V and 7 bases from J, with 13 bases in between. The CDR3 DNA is TGTGCCTGCCGGGACCGCCTAGAGCAGTACTTC. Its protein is CACRDRLEQYF. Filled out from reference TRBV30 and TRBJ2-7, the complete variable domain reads SQTIHQWPATLVQPVGSPLSLECTVEGTSNPNLYWYRQAAGRGLQLLFYSVGIGQISSEVPQNLSASRPQDRQFILSSKKLLLSDSGFYLCACRDRLEQYFGPGTRLTVT.

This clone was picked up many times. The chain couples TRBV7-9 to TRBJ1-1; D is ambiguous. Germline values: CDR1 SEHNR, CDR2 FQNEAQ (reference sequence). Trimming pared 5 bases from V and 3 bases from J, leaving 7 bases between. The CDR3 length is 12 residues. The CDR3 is CASSPRDTEAFF. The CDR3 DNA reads TGTGCCAGCAGCCCTCGGGACACTGAAGCTTTCTTT. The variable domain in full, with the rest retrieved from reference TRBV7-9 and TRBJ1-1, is DTGVSQNPRHKITKRGQNVTFRCDPISEHNRLYWYRQTLGQGPEFLTYFQNEAQLEKSRLLSDRFSAERPKGSFSTLEIQRTEQGDSAMYLCASSPRDTEAFFGQGTRLTVV.